Below are 20 T cell receptor beta chains sequenced from a single sample in a study of T cell repertoires in cytomegalovirus infection. TCRdb called the reads again in MiXCR, with one record for every CDR3 protein. The sample has fewer than 550,000 distinct CDR3 sequences; approximately 26% are singletons. Material for sequencing was PBMCs. These receptors all stem from a human donor in good health (CMV status not recorded). Some clones in this sample may be carry-over from other donors' samples.

J is TRBJ1-1 and V is TRBV6-2 or TRBV6-3; D might be TRBD1 (6 bases). V dropped 7 bases and J dropped 2 bases, with 14 bases sitting between them. This CDR3 has 14 residues. The V gene's germline CDR1 is MNHEY and CDR2 SVGEGT. This chain's CDR3 is CASTIRGSNTEAFF. In DNA, the CDR3 is TGTGCCAGCACCATCAGGGGCAGTAACACTGAAGCTTTCTTT.

This clonotype was detected a few times. V usage is TRBV11-2 and J usage is TRBJ2-1; perhaps TRBD2 as D (5 bases). The CDR3 loop spans 15 amino acids. V was trimmed by 5 bases and J by 9 bases, leaving 20 bases between them. In germline, CDR1 is SGHAT, CDR2 FQNNGV. CDR3 amino acids: CASSLSDLLVREQFF. CDR3 bases: TGTGCCAGCAGCCTGTCGGACTTACTCGTTCGTGAGCAGTTCTTC.

A few counts support this clonotype. CDR3: CASSYGTLDTGELFF. The CDR3 coding sequence is TGTGCCAGCAGCTACGGGACGCTGGACACCGGGGAGCTGTTTTTT. The chain joins TRBV7-9 to TRBJ2-2, with D possibly called TRBD1 or TRBD2 (5 bases each). This CDR3 has 15 amino acids. Germline CDR1 and CDR2: SEHNR and FQNEAQ (reference sequence). The V gene lost 4 bases and the J gene lost 3 bases, with 12 bases spanning the gap.

The genes are TRBV19 and TRBJ2-5; D ambiguous. The V end lost 5 bases, the J end lost 1 base, and 17 bases lay between the germline ends. The germline gives CDR1 LNHDA, CDR2 SQIVND (reference sequence). The CDR3 extends over 16 amino acids. CDR3 coding DNA: TGTGCCAGTAGTGCCTCTTCGACCCGCGGCCAAGAGACCCAGTACTTC. Protein sequence: CASSASSTRGQETQYF.

This clonotype has a handful of counts. The chain carries TRBV7-6 and TRBJ1-1; D remains unclear. This CDR3 is built from 11 residues. Germline V CDR1 and CDR2: SGHVS, FNYEAQ. Trimming stripped 5 bases from V and 11 bases from J, with 12 bases between. CDR3 DNA: TGTGCCAGCAGCCCGAGTGAAGAGGCTTTCTTT. It codes for CASSPSEEAFF.

The chain recombines TRBV19 with TRBJ2-2; no clear D gene. Trimming took 5 bases from V and 2 from J, leaving 21 bases between them. Per germline, CDR1 LNHDA and CDR2 SQIVND (reference sequence). The CDR3 is made up of 18 amino acids. CDR3 amino acids: CASSLGWGQTSNTGELFF. CDR3 sequence (DNA): TGTGCCAGTAGTCTAGGGTGGGGTCAGACCTCAAACACCGGGGAGCTGTTTTTT.

This sequence joins TRBV10-3 and TRBJ2-1; D uncertain. With 6 bases removed from V and 8 bases from J, the gap between germline ends came to 17 bases. The CDR3 totals 14 residues. Germline V gene data show CDR1 as ENHRY and CDR2 as SYGVKD. Here the CDR3 DNA reads TGTGCCATCAGCCCTCAAACTGTTGGATATGAGCAGTTCTTC. This encodes CAISPQTVGYEQFF.

This clonotype occurred a few times. The chain is built from TRBV11-1 and TRBJ2-2; D is undetermined. Trimming stripped 0 bases from V and 6 bases from J, with 14 bases between. This CDR3 comprises 16 residues. In germline, CDR1 is SGHAT, CDR2 FQDESV (reference sequence). The CDR3 reads CASSLARIPYAGELFF. The CDR3 nucleotides are TGTGCCAGCAGCTTAGCGCGGATCCCGTACGCCGGGGAGCTGTTTTTT.

The chain has TRBV19 and TRBJ2-1; 9 bases map to TRBD2. CDR1 and CDR2 (germline): LNHDA, SQIVND (reference sequence). J was trimmed by 3 bases and V by 8 bases; bases with no gene match: 8. The CDR3 consists of 15 residues. The CDR3 reads CASSLGLANYNEQFF. The CDR3 coding sequence is TGTGCCAGTTCGCTGGGACTAGCCAACTACAATGAGCAGTTCTTC.

V and J are TRBV5-4 and TRBJ2-7, with a possible D match to TRBD1 (5 bases). Germline CDR1 SGHNT, CDR2 YYREEE (reference sequence). V shed 2 bases and J shed 0 bases, with 9 bases lying between them. CDR3 length: 14 amino acids. In DNA form, the CDR3 reads TGTGCCAGCAGCTTCGACAGTAACTCCTACGAGCAGTACGTC. The encoded protein is CASSFDSNSYEQYV.

The chain is built from TRBV30 and TRBJ2-5; unclear D gene. The germline V gene encodes CDR1 GTSNPN and CDR2 SVGIG (reference sequence). This CDR3 has 12 residues. Trimming removed 0 bases from V and 7 bases from J, with 9 bases in between. CDR3 sequence: CAWSVILGTQYF. The CDR3 coding sequence is TGTGCCTGGAGTGTAATTCTGGGGACCCAGTACTTC.

The chain combines TRBV6-1 with TRBJ2-7; 7 nucleotides match TRBD1. Trimming at V came to 5 bases and at J to 4 bases, leaving 14 bases not matched to a gene. The germline gives CDR1 MNHNS, CDR2 SASEGT. The CDR3 length is 16 residues. CDR3 region: CASSYSARGWVYEQYF. CDR3 in DNA: TGTGCCAGCAGTTACTCAGCCAGGGGGTGGGTTTACGAGCAGTACTTC.

CDR3 sequence: CASSEPGTGRGNTEAFF. For the CDR3, the DNA is TGTGCCAGCAGTGAACCTGGGACAGGGAGAGGGAACACTGAAGCTTTCTTT. The chain carries TRBV25-1 and TRBJ1-1; 9 bases map to TRBD1. V trimming: 2 bases; J trimming: 1 base; junction bases outside the gene matches: 8. The CDR3 length is 17 residues. Germline V gene data show CDR1 as MGHDK and CDR2 as SYGVNS.

The count of this clonotype is one. J is TRBJ2-6 and V is TRBV3-1; TRBD1 matches at 7 bases. The junction had 7 bases not matched to a gene; V was cut back by 4 bases and J by 4 bases. The V gene's germline CDR1 is LGHDT and CDR2 YNNKEL (reference sequence). The CDR3 runs 16 residues. This CDR3 is CASSLPTGAGANVLTF. CDR3 bases: TGTGCCAGCAGCCTACCAACAGGGGCCGGGGCCAACGTCCTGACTTTC.

V usage is TRBV9 and J usage is TRBJ1-1; tentative D call: TRBD1 (6 bases). CDR3 length equals 15 residues. Trimming removed 3 bases from V and 3 bases from J, with 15 bases in between. CDR1 SGDLS and CDR2 YYNGEE come from the germline V gene. The CDR3 DNA reads TGTGCCAGCAGCGCATACAGGGTTGGGGACACTGAAGCTTTCTTT. It translates to CASSAYRVGDTEAFF.

This chain uses TRBV7-2 with TRBJ2-3; no reliable D call. The CDR3 totals 18 residues. Germline V gene sequence: CDR1 SGHTA, CDR2 FQGNSA. Trimming stripped 4 bases from V and 0 bases from J, with 20 bases between. Here the CDR3 DNA reads TGTGCCAGCAGCTCCCAAAAGACTTCCCCTGTGAGCACAGATACGCAGTATTTT. As protein: CASSSQKTSPVSTDTQYF.

This clonotype was picked up a small number of times. The chain links TRBV6-2 or TRBV6-3 to TRBJ1-1; unclear D gene. CDR1 is MNHEY and CDR2 is SVGEGT in the germline V gene. The CDR3 length is 15 residues. Trimming removed 6 bases from V and 9 bases from J, with 23 bases in between. The CDR3 spells CASSQEFQTELKAFF. Written as DNA, the CDR3 is TGTGCCAGCAGCCAAGAATTCCAGACCGAGCTGAAAGCTTTCTTT.

This chain uses TRBV24-1 with TRBJ2-3; D is possibly TRBD2 (5 bases). The germline V gene encodes CDR1 KGHDR and CDR2 SFDVKD. The V end lost 5 bases, the J end lost 7 bases, and 24 bases lay between the germline ends. The CDR3 is 17 residues long. CDR3 sequence: CATSAVGGGSYHHTQYF. CDR3 bases: TGTGCCACCAGTGCCGTAGGAGGAGGTAGTTATCATCATACGCAGTATTTT.

The V call is TRBV12-3 or TRBV12-4, the J call TRBJ1-1, with D possibly TRBD1 on 5 matching bases. The germline V and J ends were trimmed by 5 bases and 0 bases, with 16 bases remaining between them. This CDR3 region has 16 residues. DNA for the CDR3: TGTGCCAGCAGTCCGCCATGGTGGGGGGTGAACACTGAAGCTTTCTTT. Its translation is CASSPPWWGVNTEAFF.

In its sample, this clonotype was seen a few times. The rearrangement joins TRBV7-9 to TRBJ2-3, with no clear D. The V gene's germline CDR1 is SEHNR and CDR2 FQNEAQ (reference sequence). Trimming removed 5 bases at V and 0 bases at J, with 12 bases between. CDR3 length: 15 amino acids. This chain's CDR3 is CASSRVGPSTDTQYF. In DNA form, the CDR3 reads TGTGCCAGCAGCCGTGTCGGCCCTAGCACAGATACGCAGTATTTT.